This TCR beta chain is from a study of read filtering for tumor transcriptome and immune sequencing. This CDR3 has 16 residues. Germline V CDR1 and CDR2: LGHDT, YNNKEL (reference sequence). The J segment lost 4 bases and the V segment lost 4 bases, leaving 5 bases of the junction unmatched. Molecular barcoded adaptors covering alpha/delta and beta/gamma chains were used on roughly 400 ng RNA. TCRdb re-analysed the reads in MiXCR, keeping a single row per CDR3 protein. The data contain 35,000 to 55,000 distinct CDR3 sequences, approximately 12% of them singletons. At the time of active disease, bone marrow was collected from every patient. Points from the study as a whole: About 77% of IR-seq clonotypes had a single read, yet these held approximately 4% of reads. The sorted CD138-negative fraction was a mixed bone marrow immune population, not purified T cells.

This clonotype occurred many times. Its antigen is undetermined. The clonotype was recovered from a donor at least 40 years old with multiple myeloma. The source material was a population of CD138-negative cells sorted from bone marrow. The chain uses TRBV3-1 and TRBJ2-3; 13 bases align to TRBD2. In DNA form, the CDR3 reads TGTGCCAGCAGCCGCAGGACTAGCGGGAGCGCAGATACGCAGTATTTT. This sequence encodes CASSRRTSGSADTQYF.